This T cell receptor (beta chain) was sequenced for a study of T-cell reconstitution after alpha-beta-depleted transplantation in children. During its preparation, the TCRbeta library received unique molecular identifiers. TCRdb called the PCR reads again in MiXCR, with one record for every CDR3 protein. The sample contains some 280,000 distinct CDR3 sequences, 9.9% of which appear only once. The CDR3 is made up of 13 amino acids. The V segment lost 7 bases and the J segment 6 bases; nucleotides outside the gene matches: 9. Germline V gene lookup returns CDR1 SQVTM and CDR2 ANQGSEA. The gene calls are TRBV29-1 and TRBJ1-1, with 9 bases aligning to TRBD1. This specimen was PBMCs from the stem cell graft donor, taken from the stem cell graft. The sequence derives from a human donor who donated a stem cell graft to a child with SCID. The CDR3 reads CSGNRGLDAEAFF. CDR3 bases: TGCAGCGGCAACAGGGGGCTTGACGCTGAAGCTTTCTTT. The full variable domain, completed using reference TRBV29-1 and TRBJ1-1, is SAVISQKPSRDICQRGTSLTIQCQVDSQVTMMFWYRQQPGQSLTLIATANQGSEATYESGFVIDKFPISRPNLTFSTLTVSNMSPEDSSIYLCSGNRGLDAEAFFGQGTRLTVV.